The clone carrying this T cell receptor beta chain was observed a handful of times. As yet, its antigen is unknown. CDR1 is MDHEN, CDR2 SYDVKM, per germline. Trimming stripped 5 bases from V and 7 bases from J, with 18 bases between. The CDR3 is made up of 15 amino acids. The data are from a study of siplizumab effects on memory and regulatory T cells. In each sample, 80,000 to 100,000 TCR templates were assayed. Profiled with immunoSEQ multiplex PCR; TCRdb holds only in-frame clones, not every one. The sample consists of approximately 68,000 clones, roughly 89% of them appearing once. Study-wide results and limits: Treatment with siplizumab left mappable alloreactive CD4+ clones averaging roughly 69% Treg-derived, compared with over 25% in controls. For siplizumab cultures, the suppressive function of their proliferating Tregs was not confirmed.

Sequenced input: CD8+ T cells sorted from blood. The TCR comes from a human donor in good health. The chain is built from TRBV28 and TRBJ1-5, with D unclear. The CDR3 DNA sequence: TGTGCCAGCAGTCCACCACCTCGAGAGAGACAGCCCCAGCATTTT. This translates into CASSPPPRERQPQHF.